The rows below give T cell receptor beta chains drawn from one sample of a study of a mutant IDH1 vaccine in newly diagnosed glioma. The assay was immunoSEQ multiplex PCR, and TCRdb's table has in-frame clones only and misses some. Of around 50,000 clones listed, around 86% are singletons. The specimen comprised PBMCs, sampled from a glioma patient treated with radiotherapy, temozolomide or both. The receptors were sampled from a man in his forties or fifties with glioma. Both conserved end residues are part of each CDR3. Each record gives: D gene, V gene, J gene, clone size, CDR3 DNA, CDR3 protein. The D gene is left open where the match is weak. Size is stated for part of the rows, as once, few or many counts, or as a class when the clone is expanded.

D: TRBD2; V: TRBV5-8; J: TRBJ2-3; size: -; DNA: TGTGCCAGCCGGACTAGACCTACAGATACGCAGTATTTT; CDR3: CASRTRPTDTQYF
D: -; V: TRBV9; J: TRBJ1-4; size: -; DNA: TGTGCCAGCAGCGTTCGACAGGCAACTAATGAAAAACTGTTTTTT; CDR3: CASSVRQATNEKLFF
D: TRBD1; V: TRBV5-1; J: TRBJ1-2; size: -; DNA: TGCGCCAGCAGCCCCCCTAGGGGGACAGGGGACTATGGCTACACCTTC; CDR3: CASSPPRGTGDYGYTF
D: TRBD2; V: TRBV11-2; J: TRBJ2-7; size: -; DNA: TGTGCCAGCAGCTTAGTGGTAGCGGGAGCTGGAGAGCAGTACTTC; CDR3: CASSLVVAGAGEQYF
D: TRBD1; V: TRBV19; J: TRBJ1-4; size: -; DNA: TGTGCCTCCTCTCGCCCGGTGACAGGGGATGAAAAACTGTTTTTT; CDR3: CASSRPVTGDEKLFF
D: -; V: TRBV5-6; J: TRBJ1-2; size: -; DNA: TGTGCCAGCAGCTCTGGTGTTGACGGCTACACCTTC; CDR3: CASSSGVDGYTF
D: TRBD2; V: TRBV5-1; J: TRBJ2-3; size: -; DNA: TGCGCCAGCAGCTTGGGCGGAGGACTAGCGGGCCCGGGTACGCAGTATTTT; CDR3: CASSLGGGLAGPGTQYF
D: TRBD2; V: TRBV6-6; J: TRBJ2-7; size: -; DNA: TGTGCCAGCAGTTCCCTTGCGGGAGGGCCGGAAGAGCAGTACTTC; CDR3: CASSSLAGGPEEQYF
D: -; V: TRBV19; J: TRBJ1-2; size: -; DNA: TGTGCCAGTAGTATCACAGCCAGAGACTATGGCTACACCTTC; CDR3: CASSITARDYGYTF
D: TRBD1; V: TRBV18; J: TRBJ1-1; size: medium-sized; DNA: TGTGCCAGCTCACTTACAGGGGAGAGGACTGAAGCTTTCTTT; CDR3: CASSLTGERTEAFF